The clone carrying this T cell receptor (beta chain) occurred a few times. Its antigen is as yet unknown. The data belong to a study of shared clonotypes between healthy human individuals. CDR3 length: 16 amino acids. The ends were cut back, 5 bases at V and 1 base at J, with 15 bases in the middle. Germline V gene lookup returns CDR1 SGHVS and CDR2 FQNEAQ. Clones were sequenced by immunoSEQ multiplex PCR, and TCRdb holds only the in-frame ones, with some missing. This table has 170,000 or so clones, approximately 70% appearing once. Study-level findings and limits: Clonotypes shared by all four donors outscored non-shared clonotypes in generation probability.

V is TRBV7-8 and J is TRBJ1-5; the D is unclear. This TCR came from a man under 40 in good health. Sample: memory CD4+ T cells sorted from blood. Subset indicated: CD45RA-negative fraction. CDR3 region: CASSEGQLGSNQPQHF. The CDR3 DNA reads TGTGCCAGCAGCGAGGGTCAGCTTGGAAGCAATCAGCCCCAGCATTTT.